Reported below is one TCR beta chain. The source of the sample is a study of blood T cell repertoires in COVID-19. On the study more broadly: The study drew acute and convalescent COVID-19 samples from the United States, Italy and Spain. Sample material is recorded as cDNA or gDNA derived from T cells, B-cell-depleted T cells, or PBMCs.

The CDR3 runs to 17 residues. Germline V gene data show CDR1 as SGHAT and CDR2 as FQNNGV. Trimming took off 4 bases at V and 4 bases at J, with 22 bases between the two ends. Per the original methods: Nucleated cell number was recorded as an estimate derived from reference gene primer amplification. Sequenced by immunoSEQ multiplex PCR; TCRdb stores in-frame clones only, minus some. The V and J calls and the clone size are those of that table, but D and trimming were determined from the DNA. The sample has about 59,000 clones, around 67% seen once. The receptor was isolated from a woman in her forties or fifties with active or convalescent COVID-19. The rearrangement uses TRBV11-2 and TRBJ2-5, with D tentatively TRBD2 (5 bases). Sequenced input: peripheral blood. The CDR3 DNA reads TGTGCCAGCAGCTCTAAAATTCGTCTTGGCGGAGGAGAGACCCAGTACTTC. It translates to CASSSKIRLGGGETQYF.